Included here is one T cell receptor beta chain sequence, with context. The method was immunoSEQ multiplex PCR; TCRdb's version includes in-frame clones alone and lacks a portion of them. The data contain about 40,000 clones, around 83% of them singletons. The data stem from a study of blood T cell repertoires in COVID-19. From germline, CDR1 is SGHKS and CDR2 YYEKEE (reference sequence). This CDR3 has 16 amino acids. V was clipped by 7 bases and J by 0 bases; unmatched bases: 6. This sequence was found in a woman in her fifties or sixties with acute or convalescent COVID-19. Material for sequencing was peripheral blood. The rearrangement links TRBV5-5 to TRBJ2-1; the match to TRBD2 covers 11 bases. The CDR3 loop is CASGSSGGPSYNEQFF. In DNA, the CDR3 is TGTGCCAGCGGTTCTAGCGGGGGGCCCTCCTACAATGAGCAGTTCTTC.